The 6 T cell receptor beta chains listed next were all sequenced from one sample in a study of T cells in Graves' hyperthyroidism and ophthalmopathy. From RNA transcripts, TCR beta CDR3 regions were amplified. The TCR CDR3 first-round RT-PCR relied on the HTBI primer set. One entry per CDR3 protein, called by TCRdb with MiXCR from the multiplex PCR reads. The repertoire holds approximately 500,000 distinct CDR3 sequences, with 46% as singletons. Specimen: peripheral blood or thyroid tissue (not recorded which). These receptors came from a woman aged 18-29 years with Graves' hyperthyroidism.

This rearrangement joins TRBV10-3 to TRBJ2-7; 9 nucleotides line up with TRBD1. This CDR3 region has 15 residues. The germline CDR1 and CDR2 sequences are ENHRY and SYGVKD. The J segment lost 4 bases and the V segment lost 0 bases, leaving 4 bases of the junction unmatched. DNA of the CDR3: TGTGCCATCAGTGAGTCGAACAGGGGGCGGTACGAGCAGTACTTC. Its protein product is CAISESNRGRYEQYF.

This clonotype was picked up many times. The chain has TRBV19 and TRBJ1-2; no definite D call. The germline CDR1 and CDR2 sequences are LNHDA and SQIVND (reference sequence). The CDR3 loop spans 12 amino acids. V was trimmed by 7 bases and J by 5 bases, leaving 11 bases between them. The CDR3 DNA reads TGTGCCAGTACGAAGACGGATTATGGCTACACCTTC. Translated, it gives CASTKTDYGYTF.

Comment on this clonotype: One end of the junction is discordant with germline, which a read error may explain. The gene calls are TRBV24-1 and TRBJ2-1, with TRBD1 identical over 8 bases. The CDR3 sequence is 16 residues long. In germline, CDR1 is KGHDR, CDR2 SFDVKD. CDR3 sequence reads: CATGDPGTGDYNEQFF. The CDR3 DNA sequence: TGTGCCACCGGTGACCCGGGGACAGGAGACTACAATGAGCAGTTCTTC.

In the case of this clonotype: A much larger clone lies one base from this, so it may be a read error. The rearrangement joins TRBV29-1 to TRBJ2-3; 8 bases align to TRBD1. The CDR3 consists of 14 residues. Trimming cost V 6 bases and J 2 bases; bases outside gene matches: 7. CDR1 is SQVTM, CDR2 ANQGSEA, per germline. CDR3 protein: CSVGTGLDTDTQYF. The CDR3 DNA follows: TGCAGCGTGGGGACAGGTCTGGACACAGATACGCAGTATTTT.

For the CDR3, the DNA is TGTGCCAGCATCCATTCCGGGACCTGGGGTGAAAAACTGTTTTTT. Its translation: CASIHSGTWGEKLFF. The rearrangement joins TRBV7-8 to TRBJ1-4, with D perhaps TRBD1 (5 bases). CDR1 is SGHVS and CDR2 is FQNEAQ in the germline V gene. The CDR3 is made up of 15 amino acids. V was shortened by 7 bases and J by 7 bases, with 19 bases between the two germline ends.

The chain carries TRBV2 and TRBJ2-7; D gene unclear. The CDR3 is 12 residues long. Germline values: CDR1 SNHLY, CDR2 FYNNEI. V was trimmed by 7 bases and J by 6 bases, leaving 13 bases between them. The CDR3 region is CASTVQPSEQYF. The CDR3 DNA reads TGTGCCAGCACCGTCCAACCCAGCGAGCAGTACTTC.